Sequencing of this T cell receptor (beta chain) was carried out in a study of long-term antiretroviral therapy in people with HIV. Findings of the study overall: At every time point, clones expanded before ART dominated the repertoire. Blood in the study was drawn between the mid-2000s and the late 2010s, possibly under older ART regimens, which may be less effective than current ones.

PBMC samples from each donor numbered at least one pre-ART and at least two post-ART. Running of the v3.0 immunoSEQ assay took place at survey level. Libraries were prepared by immunoSEQ multiplex PCR; TCRdb keeps only in-frame clonotypes and omits some of them. The data contain some 35,000 clones, 90% to 95% of them seen just once; the ten biggest clones take up about 3.9%. The CDR3 totals 15 residues. Germline V CDR1 and CDR2: SEHNR, FQNEAQ (reference sequence). V lost 8 bases and J lost 7; bases outside the gene matches: 14. A word on this clone: Antigen specificity is unknown.

This chain joins TRBV7-9 and TRBJ2-7, with 10 positions matching TRBD2. This material consisted of unsorted PBMCs, taken 4.1 years after starting antiretroviral therapy. This clonotype originated in a woman between 45 and 65 years old with HIV. The CDR3 DNA is TGTGCCAGCGCAGCAGGAGCGGGGGGGCTGAGGGAGCAGTACTTC. Its protein is CASAAGAGGLREQYF.